Below are 10 T cell receptor beta chains sequenced from a single sample in a study of OX40 agonist ivuxolimab in advanced cancers. The table came from immunoSEQ multiplex PCR; TCRdb's copy has only in-frame clones and leaves some out. Among 60,000 to 70,000 clones listed, roughly nine tenths were seen once. The source was CD4+ or CD8+ T cells sorted from blood, collected in a trial of the OX40 agonist ivuxolimab. All receptors come from an adult with an advanced solid tumor such as melanoma, head and neck, liver or kidney cancer.

V is TRBV28 and J is TRBJ2-5, with 7 bases fitting TRBD2. The CDR3 totals 15 residues. V lost 3 bases to trimming and J lost 2 bases; unmatched junction nucleotides: 6. CDR1 is MDHEN and CDR2 is SYDVKM in the germline V gene. CDR3 in amino acids: CASSLGGTFQETQYF. The CDR3 coding sequence is TGTGCCAGCAGTTTGGGAGGGACTTTTCAAGAGACCCAGTACTTC.

The rearrangement joins TRBV19 to TRBJ1-5, with TRBD1 matching over 11 bases. Trimming at V came to 6 bases and at J to 5 bases, leaving 12 bases not matched to a gene. Germline V lookup: CDR1 LNHDA, CDR2 SQIVND (reference sequence). The CDR3 runs 17 residues. In nucleotides, the CDR3 is TGTGCCAGTAGGGCCGGACAGGGGGCGAACTTGCATCAGCCCCAGCATTTT. Residues: CASRAGQGANLHQPQHF.

The rearrangement joins TRBV27 to TRBJ1-5; possibly TRBD1 for D (5 bases). Germline V lookup: CDR1 MNHEY, CDR2 SMNVEV (reference sequence). CDR3 length: 16 amino acids. V was clipped by 4 bases and J by 0 bases, with 13 bases between them. CDR3 in amino acids: CASSSMDNYSNQPQHF. Here the CDR3 DNA reads TGTGCCAGCAGTTCGATGGACAACTATAGCAATCAGCCCCAGCATTTT.

The J gene is TRBJ2-5, the V gene TRBV7-3; 9 bases align to TRBD2. CDR3 length: 16 amino acids. CDR1 and CDR2 (germline): SGHTA, FQGTGA. Trimming removed 4 bases from V and 5 bases from J; junction bases left unmatched: 11. Here the CDR3 DNA reads TGTGCCAGCAGCTCCTCAAGCGGGGGGAGGGCTGAGACCCAGTACTTC. This gives the protein CASSSSSGGRAETQYF.

As regards this clone: Other DNA sequences in the sample encode the same CDR3. The chain uses TRBV20-1 and TRBJ2-7; D call uncertain. This CDR3 is built from 11 residues. Germline V CDR1 and CDR2: DFQATT, SNEGSKA (reference sequence). Trimming left V 6 bases short and J 3 bases short, with 9 bases between. As DNA, the CDR3 is TGCAGTGCGATTCACGGCTACGAGCAGTACTTC. Amino acids: CSAIHGYEQYF.

The gene calls are TRBV7-2 and TRBJ2-5; D gene uncertain. The CDR3 loop spans 12 amino acids. Germline loops: CDR1 SGHTA, CDR2 FQGNSA. V lost 8 bases and J lost 3, with 10 bases in between. The CDR3 bases are TGTGCCAGCGGACGGTCAGAAGAGACCCAGTACTTC. It encodes CASGRSEETQYF.

The gene calls are TRBV5-1 and TRBJ1-2; 10 bases align to TRBD1. The CDR3 consists of 14 residues. Germline lookup yields CDR1 SGHRS and CDR2 YFSETQ. Trimming took 7 bases from V and 3 from J; bases not matched to a gene: 6. The CDR3 sequence is CASAWTGGDYGYTF. Here the CDR3 DNA reads TGCGCCAGCGCATGGACAGGGGGTGACTATGGCTACACCTTC.

V usage is TRBV14 and J usage is TRBJ1-2; a weak D match, TRBD1 (5 bases). V gave up 0 bases and J gave up 5 bases, with 22 bases separating them. CDR1 SGHDN and CDR2 FVKESK come from the germline V gene. This CDR3 is built from 18 residues. The CDR3 loop reads CASSQDGAATSLVYGYTF. The CDR3 DNA sequence: TGTGCCAGCAGCCAAGATGGGGCAGCCACGAGTTTGGTATATGGCTACACCTTC.

This clone was recorded once. This sequence joins TRBV28 and TRBJ1-6, with D unclear. Germline V gene sequence: CDR1 MDHEN, CDR2 SYDVKM. Between the trimmed V and J ends, which lost 3 bases and 14 bases, there was a span of 11 bases. CDR3 length: 12 residues. The CDR3 bases are TGTGCCAGCAGTTTTGGGGTGAGGACCCTCCACTTT. This encodes CASSFGVRTLHF.

The V and J genes are TRBV11-2 and TRBJ2-1; 8 nucleotides line up with TRBD1. The CDR3 runs 15 residues. V was clipped by 6 bases and J by 9 bases; unmatched bases: 13. The V gene's germline CDR1 is SGHAT and CDR2 FQNNGV. CDR3 residues: CASSLAGQGLVEQFF. CDR3 nucleotide sequence: TGTGCCAGCAGTTTGGCAGGACAGGGTCTGGTTGAGCAGTTCTTC.